These T cell receptor beta chains were read from a single sample in a study of blood T cell repertoires in COVID-19. Assay used: immunoSEQ multiplex PCR; TCRdb lists only in-frame clones, some missing. The table has 200,000 to 250,000 clones, roughly 80% seen once. Sequenced: PBMCs or T cells enriched from blood (not recorded which). These receptors came from a man aged 55 to 70 who had recovered from COVID-19. Each CDR3 is given with its conserved first and last residue. A D gene is named only where the DNA matches it firmly. Clone sizes are given selectively: once, few, many, or a class where the clone is expanded.

j_gene | abundance | d_gene | v_gene | CDR3aa | CDR3nt
TRBJ2-2 | - | - | TRBV10-3 | CAISPTLDRTGELFF | TGTGCCATCAGTCCCACCCTTGACAGGACCGGGGAGCTGTTTTTT
TRBJ2-2 | - | - | TRBV5-6 | CASSGVWRGNTGELFF | TGTGCCAGCAGTGGGGTCTGGCGGGGGAACACCGGGGAGCTGTTTTTT
TRBJ2-3 | - | TRBD2 | TRBV9 | CASSRLSGGGLVDTQYF | TGTGCCAGCAGCCGCCTCAGCGGGGGGGGACTGGTAGATACGCAGTATTTT
TRBJ2-3 | - | - | TRBV15 | CATSRGPPDTQYF | TGTGCCACCAGCAGGGGCCCCCCAGATACGCAGTATTTT
TRBJ1-4 | - | - | TRBV19 | CASSRQFYEKLFF | TGTGCCAGTAGTAGACAGTTCTATGAAAAACTGTTTTTT
TRBJ2-2 | few | TRBD1 | TRBV10-3 | CAAAPGTVNTGELFF | TGTGCCGCAGCCCCCGGGACAGTGAACACCGGGGAGCTGTTTTTT
TRBJ2-2 | - | TRBD1 | TRBV11-3 | CASSWTGYGELFF | TGTGCCAGCAGCTGGACAGGGTATGGGGAGCTGTTTTTT
TRBJ1-6 | - | - | TRBV7-2 | CASSLRVNAERYSPLHF | TGTGCCAGCAGCTTACGGGTCAACGCAGAGCGGTACTCACCCCTCCACTTT
TRBJ1-6 | once | - | TRBV5-4 | CASSRVGAGFNSPLHF | TGTGCCAGCAGCCGCGTGGGGGCAGGGTTTAATTCACCCCTCCACTTT
TRBJ1-6 | - | TRBD1 | TRBV18 | CASSPRQGVDSPLHF | TGTGCCAGCTCACCAAGACAGGGTGTGGATTCACCCCTCCACTTT
TRBJ2-7 | few | - | TRBV7-2 | CASSLGGKTYEQYF | TGTGCCAGCAGCTTAGGAGGGAAGACCTACGAGCAGTACTTC